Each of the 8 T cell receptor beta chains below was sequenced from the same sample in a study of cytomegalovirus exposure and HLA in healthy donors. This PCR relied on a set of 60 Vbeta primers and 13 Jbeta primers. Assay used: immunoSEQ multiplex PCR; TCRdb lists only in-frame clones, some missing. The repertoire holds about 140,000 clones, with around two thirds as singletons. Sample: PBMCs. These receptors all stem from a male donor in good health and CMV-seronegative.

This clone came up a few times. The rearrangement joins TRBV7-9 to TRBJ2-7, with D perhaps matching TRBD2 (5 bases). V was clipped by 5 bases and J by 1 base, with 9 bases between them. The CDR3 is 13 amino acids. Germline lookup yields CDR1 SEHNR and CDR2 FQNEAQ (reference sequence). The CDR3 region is CASSQGGSYEQYF. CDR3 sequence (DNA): TGTGCCAGCAGCCAAGGCGGGTCCTACGAGCAGTACTTC.

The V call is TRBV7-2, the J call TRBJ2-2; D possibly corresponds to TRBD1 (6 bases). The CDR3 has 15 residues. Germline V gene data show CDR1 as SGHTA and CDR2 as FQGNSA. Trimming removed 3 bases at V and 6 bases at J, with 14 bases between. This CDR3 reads CASSFQQGRAGELFF. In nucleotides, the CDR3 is TGTGCCAGCAGCTTCCAACAGGGAAGGGCCGGGGAGCTGTTTTTT.

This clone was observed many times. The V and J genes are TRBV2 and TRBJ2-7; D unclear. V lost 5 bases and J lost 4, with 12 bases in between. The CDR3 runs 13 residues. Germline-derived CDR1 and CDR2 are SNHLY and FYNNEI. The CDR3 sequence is CASSPISSYEQYF. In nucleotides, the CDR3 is TGTGCCAGCAGTCCTATCTCCTCTTACGAGCAGTACTTC.

The CDR3 nucleotides are TGTGCCAGCAGCGAGGGAGACGGGACAGGGATCGAAAAACTGTTTTTT. Protein product: CASSEGDGTGIEKLFF. The chain carries TRBV25-1 and TRBJ1-4, with 9 bases aligning to TRBD1. This CDR3 is built from 16 residues. Per germline, CDR1 MGHDK and CDR2 SYGVNS. J lost 8 bases, V lost 6 bases, and 13 bases had no gene match. Complete variable domain (other parts from reference TRBV25-1 and TRBJ1-4): EADIYQTPRYLVIGTGKKITLECSQTMGHDKMYWYQQDPGMELHLIHYSYGVNSTEKGDLSSESTVSRIRTEHFPLTLESARPSHTSQYLCASSEGDGTGIEKLFFGSGTQLSVL.

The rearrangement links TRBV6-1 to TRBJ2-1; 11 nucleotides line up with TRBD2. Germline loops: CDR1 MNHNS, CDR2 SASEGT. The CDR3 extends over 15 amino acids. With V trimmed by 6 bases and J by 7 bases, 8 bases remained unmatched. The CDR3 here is CASRTVAGGRNEQFF. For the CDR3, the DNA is TGTGCCAGCAGAACCGTAGCGGGGGGGCGGAATGAGCAGTTCTTC.

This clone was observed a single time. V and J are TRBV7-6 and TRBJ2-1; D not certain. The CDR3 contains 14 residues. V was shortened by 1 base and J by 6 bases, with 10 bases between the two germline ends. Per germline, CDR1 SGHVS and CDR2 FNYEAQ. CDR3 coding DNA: TGTGCCAGCAGCTTAGTGGCGGATCCCAATGAGCAGTTCTTC. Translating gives CASSLVADPNEQFF. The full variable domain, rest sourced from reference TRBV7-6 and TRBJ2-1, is GAGVSQSPRYKVTKRGQDVALRCDPISGHVSLYWYRQALGQGPEFLTYFNYEAQQDKSGLPNDRFSAERPEGSISTLTIQRTEQRDSAMYRCASSLVADPNEQFFGPGTRLTVL.

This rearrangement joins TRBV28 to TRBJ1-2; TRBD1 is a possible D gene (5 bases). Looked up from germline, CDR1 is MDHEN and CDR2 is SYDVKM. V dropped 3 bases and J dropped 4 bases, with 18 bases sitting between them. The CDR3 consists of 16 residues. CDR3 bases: TGTGCCAGCAGTTTTGGGGGGGGTCCGGAGATCTATGGCTACACCTTC. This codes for CASSFGGGPEIYGYTF.

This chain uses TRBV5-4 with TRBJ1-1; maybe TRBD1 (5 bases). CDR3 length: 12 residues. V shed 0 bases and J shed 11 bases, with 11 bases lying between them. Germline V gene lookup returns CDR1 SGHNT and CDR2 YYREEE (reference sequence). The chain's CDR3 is CASSLASGWAFF. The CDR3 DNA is TGTGCCAGCAGCTTGGCCTCAGGGTGGGCTTTCTTT.